This is a list of T cell receptor beta chains from one sample in a study of T cell responses to AZD1222 COVID-19 vaccine. Method: immunoSEQ multiplex PCR; TCRdb's copy keeps in-frame clones and lacks some. The sample has about 100,000 clones, around nine tenths seen once. The sample was peripheral blood, taken 28 days after the second dose of the MenACWY control vaccine. All receptors come from an adult who received the MenACWY meningococcal vaccine as a control. Each CDR3 is given with its conserved first and last residue. The D gene is left open where the match is weak. Not all rows give a size; the values are once, few, many and, for expanded clones, a class.

>TRBJ2-1|TRBV2|-|-
CASSEGPSSYNEQFF
TGTGCCAGCAGTGAAGGGCCAAGCTCCTACAATGAGCAGTTCTTC
>TRBJ2-7|TRBV19|-|-
CASSRAGSGSYEQYF
TGTGCCTCCTCCCGGGCAGGTTCTGGGTCCTACGAGCAGTACTTC
>TRBJ1-4|TRBV18|-|-
CASSAYRESNEKLFF
TGTGCCAGCTCAGCCTACAGGGAGTCTAATGAAAAACTGTTTTTT
>TRBJ2-6|TRBV6-2/TRBV6-3|-|-
CASSYGGSGANVLTF
TGTGCCAGCAGTTACGGAGGGTCTGGGGCCAACGTCCTGACTTTC
>TRBJ1-1|TRBV5-1|TRBD1|-
CASSNAAGTGGNTEAFF
TGCGCCAGCAGCAACGCCGCCGGGACAGGGGGGAACACTGAAGCTTTCTTT
>TRBJ2-7|TRBV4-1|TRBD1|-
CASSQDGRDRSGEQYF
TGCGCCAGCAGCCAAGACGGTAGGGACAGGTCGGGCGAGCAGTACTTC
>TRBJ2-3|TRBV9|-|-
CASSPEGLGTDTQYF
TGTGCCAGCAGCCCAGAAGGCCTCGGCACAGATACGCAGTATTTT
>TRBJ1-1|TRBV29-1|TRBD1|-
CSVTQTGYNTEAFF
TGCAGCGTTACCCAGACAGGGTATAACACTGAAGCTTTCTTT
>TRBJ2-7|TRBV28|-|-
CASSSLGGGHGDEQYF
TGTGCCAGCAGCTCCCTGGGCGGGGGCCACGGGGACGAGCAGTACTTC
>TRBJ2-7|TRBV11-2|-|-
CASRSWGTYEQYF
TGTGCCAGCAGAAGTTGGGGGACCTACGAGCAGTACTTC
>TRBJ1-2|TRBV6-5|-|-
CASRYPVGRANYGYTF
TGTGCCAGCAGGTACCCTGTAGGACGGGCTAACTATGGCTACACCTTC
>TRBJ2-3|TRBV30|-|-
CAWREGTGPLGQYF
TGTGCCTGGCGGGAGGGGACAGGCCCCTTGGGGCAGTATTTT
>TRBJ1-4|TRBV10-1|TRBD1|-
CASSRRGREKLFF
TGCGCCAGCAGTCGGAGGGGGCGTGAAAAACTGTTTTTT
>TRBJ2-7|TRBV15|TRBD1|-
CATSSGGTGTYEQYF
TGTGCCACCAGCTCTGGAGGGACAGGAACTTACGAGCAGTACTTC
>TRBJ1-1|TRBV19|TRBD1|-
CASSTPGQGAFSGPEAFF
TGTGCCAGTAGTACCCCGGGACAGGGGGCGTTTTCGGGTCCTGAAGCTTTCTTT
>TRBJ1-6|TRBV6-1|-|-
CASSERQLSSYNSPLHF
TGTGCCAGCAGCGAAAGACAGTTGAGCTCCTATAATTCACCCCTCCACTTT
>TRBJ2-4|TRBV4-2|TRBD2|-
CASSQDPPGGPSNIQYF
TGTGCCAGCAGCCAAGATCCCCCGGGGGGGCCTTCAAACATTCAGTACTTC
>TRBJ1-1|TRBV29-1|-|-
CSVAPGGLGVENTEAFF
TGCAGCGTTGCTCCCGGCGGGTTAGGGGTAGAGAACACTGAAGCTTTCTTT
>TRBJ2-2|TRBV2|-|-
CASSEFQGITGELFF
TGTGCCAGCAGTGAATTCCAGGGGATAACGGGGGAGCTGTTTTTT
>TRBJ2-2|TRBV19|TRBD1|-
CASRPPGTGPTGELFF
TGTGCCAGTAGGCCCCCCGGGACAGGGCCCACCGGGGAGCTGTTTTTT
>TRBJ1-2|TRBV28|-|once
CASTLLERNYGYTF
TGTGCCAGCACCTTGCTAGAGCGTAACTATGGCTACACCTTC
>TRBJ2-3|TRBV7-9|-|-
CASSLFSGSSTDTQYF
TGTGCCAGCAGCTTATTCAGCGGGTCTAGCACAGATACGCAGTATTTT